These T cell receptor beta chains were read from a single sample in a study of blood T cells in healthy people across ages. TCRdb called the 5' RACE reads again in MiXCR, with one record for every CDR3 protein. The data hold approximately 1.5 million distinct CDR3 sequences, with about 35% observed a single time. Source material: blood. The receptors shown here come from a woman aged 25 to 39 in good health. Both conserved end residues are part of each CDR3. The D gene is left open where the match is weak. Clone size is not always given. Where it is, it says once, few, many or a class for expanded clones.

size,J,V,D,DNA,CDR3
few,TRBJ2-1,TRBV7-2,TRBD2,TGTGCCAGCAGCTTATTCGGCGGGGGGGCTAGGAGCTCCTACAATGAGCAGTTCTTC,CASSLFGGGARSSYNEQFF
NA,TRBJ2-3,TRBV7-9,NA,TGTGCCAGCAAACTGGGGGGTTTTACAGATACGCAGTATTTT,CASKLGGFTDTQYF
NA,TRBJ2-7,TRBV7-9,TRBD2,TGTGCCTGCAGCTCGGGACTAGCCCACGAGCAGTACTTC,CACSSGLAHEQYF
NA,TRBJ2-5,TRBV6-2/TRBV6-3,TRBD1,TGTGCCAGCAGTACGGGACAGGAAGAGACCCAGTACTTC,CASSTGQEETQYF
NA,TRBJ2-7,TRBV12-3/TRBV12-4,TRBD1,TGTGCCAGCACTTCCGGGACAGGGCCCTACGAGCAGTACTTC,CASTSGTGPYEQYF
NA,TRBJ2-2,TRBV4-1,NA,TGCGCCAGCAGCCAAGAAGGGACGGTTTACACCGGGGAGCTGTTTTTT,CASSQEGTVYTGELFF
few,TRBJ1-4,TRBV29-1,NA,TGCAGCGTATCTAGGGGGTCAGGAGAAAAACTGTTTTTT,CSVSRGSGEKLFF
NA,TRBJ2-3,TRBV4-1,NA,TGCGCCAGCAGCCAAGTAGCTTTCGCAGATACGCTGTATTTT,CASSQVAFADTLYF
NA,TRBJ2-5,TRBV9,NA,TGTGCCAGCAGCCCTCGACAGGCCCAGATGGAGACCCAGTACTTC,CASSPRQAQMETQYF
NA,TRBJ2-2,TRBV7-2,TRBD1,TGTGCCGCAAGACAGGGGGCGGTCACCGGGGAGCTGTTTTTT,CAARQGAVTGELFF
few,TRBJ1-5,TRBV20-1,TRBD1,TGCAGTGCAAGCGGACAGGTTAGCAATCAGCCCCAGCATTTT,CSASGQVSNQPQHF
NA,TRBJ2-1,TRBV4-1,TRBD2,TGCGCCAGCAGCCTCCCCAGCGGGAGGGAATGCAATGAGCAGTTCTTC,CASSLPSGRECNEQFF
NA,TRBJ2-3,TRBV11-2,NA,TGTGCCAGCAGGAGCGGTACGTTAGCACAGGATACGCAGTATTTT,CASRSGTLAQDTQYF
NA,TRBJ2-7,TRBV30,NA,TGTGCCTGGAGTGGATCGGTTTACGAGCAGTACTTC,CAWSGSVYEQYF
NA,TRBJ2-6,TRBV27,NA,TGTGCCAGCAGTAAAACAGGGATCAGCACTGGGGCCAACGTCCTGACTTTC,CASSKTGISTGANVLTF
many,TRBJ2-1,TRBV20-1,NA,TGCAGTGCTAGTGGGTCAGGGAGCTCCTACAATGAGCAGTTCTTC,CSASGSGSSYNEQFF
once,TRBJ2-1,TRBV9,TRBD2,TGTGCCAGCACCGAAGGAACTGGGCGGGGGGGCAATGAGCAGTTCTTC,CASTEGTGRGGNEQFF
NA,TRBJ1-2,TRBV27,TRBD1,TGTGCCAGCAGCTCGACAGGGCTCTTTGGTGGCTACACCTTC,CASSSTGLFGGYTF
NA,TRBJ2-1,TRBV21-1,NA,TGTGCCAGCAGCAACCCTAGCGGCAGCTCCTACAATGAGCAGTTCTTC,CASSNPSGSSYNEQFF